Given below is one TCR beta chain in context. The record originates from a study of blood T cell repertoires in COVID-19. The CDR3 is 15 residues long. V lost 3 bases to trimming and J lost 1 base; unmatched junction nucleotides: 4. Germline CDR1 reads MGHRA; CDR2 reads YSYEKL. Assay used: immunoSEQ multiplex PCR; TCRdb lists only in-frame clones, some missing. The sample carries 400,000 or so clones, 80% to 90% recorded once. The rearrangement links TRBV4-1 to TRBJ1-1; the match to TRBD1 covers 8 bases. Sequencing was performed on PBMCs or T cells enriched from blood (not recorded which). The sequence derives from a young man who had recovered from COVID-19. The CDR3 loop is CASSQPGTGNTEAFF. In nucleotides, the CDR3 is TGCGCCAGCAGCCAGCCGGGGACAGGGAACACTGAAGCTTTCTTT.